The 25 T cell receptor beta chains below all came from one sample that was sequenced in a study of CD8+CD57+ T cells in acquired aplastic anemia. Genomic DNA, the template, was used for profiling of the TCR beta VDJ and CDR3. One entry per CDR3 protein, called by TCRdb with MiXCR from the reads. The table records roughly 130,000 distinct CDR3 sequences, around 46% of them present only once. Input material: sorted CD4+, CD8+, or CD8+CD57+ T cells (not recorded which) from PBMCs. These receptors all stem from a human donor in good health, serving as a control.

This clonotype appeared many times. The chain has TRBV30 and TRBJ1-6; 7 nucleotides line up with TRBD1. The CDR3 spans 14 residues. The V gene's germline CDR1 is GTSNPN and CDR2 SVGIG (reference sequence). The V and J ends lost 2 bases and 6 bases, in that order; junction bases with no gene match: 4. The CDR3 spells CAWSPGQSNSPLHF. For the CDR3, the DNA is TGTGCCTGGAGTCCGGGACAGAGTAATTCACCCCTCCACTTT.

This sequence joins TRBV12-3 or TRBV12-4 and TRBJ1-1, with D maybe TRBD1 (5 bases). V dropped 4 bases and J dropped 12 bases, with 12 bases sitting between them. The CDR3 is 11 residues long. The CDR3 DNA is TGTGCCAGCAGTTCGGCAGGGACGACTTTCTTT. Amino acid sequence: CASSSAGTTFF.

The gene calls are TRBV19 and TRBJ2-3, with D tentatively TRBD1 (5 bases). There are 13 residues in the CDR3. V was pared by 7 bases and J by 2 bases, with 10 bases between. Germline V lookup: CDR1 LNHDA, CDR2 SQIVND (reference sequence). The CDR3 loop is CASTVGVTDTQYF. The CDR3 region has the DNA TGTGCCAGTACCGTAGGGGTCACAGATACGCAGTATTTT.

The chain couples TRBV20-1 to TRBJ1-5, with TRBD1 matching over 9 bases. Germline trimming cut 2 bases from V and 7 bases from J; bases unmatched to any gene: 9. This CDR3 comprises 15 residues. From germline, CDR1 is DFQATT and CDR2 SNEGSKA (reference sequence). The CDR3 DNA sequence: TGCAGTGCTAGATCCGGGACAGGGTTGGGCCAGCCCCAGCATTTT. It codes for CSARSGTGLGQPQHF.

The chain recombines TRBV5-4 with TRBJ2-5; 9 bases are shared with TRBD1. V dropped 0 bases and J dropped 4; count of bases not matched to a gene: 4. Per the germline V gene, CDR1 is SGHNT and CDR2 is YYREEE (reference sequence). The CDR3 has 15 residues. The CDR3 DNA reads as TGTGCCAGCAGCTTGGGAGGGACAGGGCCAGAGACCCAGTACTTC. Residues: CASSLGGTGPETQYF.

The sample holds many counts of this clonotype. The V and J genes are TRBV4-2 and TRBJ2-1, with TRBD2 matching 15 bases. Germline V CDR1 and CDR2: LGHNA, YNFKEQ. V shed 1 base and J 9 bases; nucleotides not matched to a gene: 4. This CDR3 is 16 amino acids long. CDR3 sequence: CASSQGTSGGVGEQFF. The CDR3 bases are TGTGCCAGCAGCCAAGGGACTAGCGGGGGGGTAGGTGAGCAGTTCTTC.

This clonotype was counted ten times or more. This sequence joins TRBV7-9 and TRBJ1-6; TRBD1 matches 7 bases. CDR1 and CDR2 (germline): SEHNR, FQNEAQ (reference sequence). Losses at the gene ends were 5 bases for V and 7 bases for J; bases not matched to a gene: 5. The CDR3 sequence is 14 residues long. The CDR3 region is CASSPGQANSPLHF. The CDR3 DNA reads TGTGCCAGCAGCCCCGGACAGGCCAATTCACCCCTCCACTTT. Full variable domain (outside the CDR3, taken from reference TRBV7-9 and TRBJ1-6): DTGVSQNPRHKITKRGQNVTFRCDPISEHNRLYWYRQTLGQGPEFLTYFQNEAQLEKSRLLSDRFSAERPKGSFSTLEIQRTEQGDSAMYLCASSPGQANSPLHFGNGTRLTVT.

The rearrangement uses TRBV20-1 and TRBJ2-5; D is possibly TRBD2 (5 bases). The CDR3 is 13 residues long. From germline, CDR1 is DFQATT and CDR2 SNEGSKA (reference sequence). The germline V and J ends were trimmed by 6 bases and 1 base, with 12 bases remaining between them. In nucleotides, the CDR3 is TGCAGTGCCCGACCCCGGGGCCAAGAGACCCAGTACTTC. The encoded protein is CSARPRGQETQYF.

In its sample, this clonotype was seen many times. The chain recombines TRBV9 with TRBJ2-1; D is ambiguous. V lost 3 bases to trimming and J lost 0 bases, with 7 bases between them. Germline V gene sequence: CDR1 SGDLS, CDR2 YYNGEE. The CDR3 is made up of 14 amino acids. This CDR3 reads CASSGASSYNEQFF. The CDR3 DNA is TGTGCCAGCAGCGGGGCTAGCTCCTACAATGAGCAGTTCTTC.

The chain carries TRBV20-1 and TRBJ2-1; D gene uncertain. This CDR3 is built from 16 residues. Germline-derived CDR1 and CDR2 are DFQATT and SNEGSKA (reference sequence). With 3 bases removed from V and 7 bases from J, the gap between germline ends came to 22 bases. CDR3 in amino acids: CSARKYGRENGNEQFF. In DNA, the CDR3 is TGCAGTGCTAGGAAATATGGTCGAGAAAACGGGAATGAGCAGTTCTTC.

V gene TRBV20-1 combines with J gene TRBJ1-6; maybe TRBD1 (5 bases). Germline CDR1 DFQATT, CDR2 SNEGSKA (reference sequence). The germline V and J ends were trimmed by 5 bases and 4 bases, with 12 bases remaining between them. This CDR3 region has 14 residues. CDR3 region: CSARSGGYNSPLHF. The DNA of the CDR3 is TGCAGTGCTCGTTCCGGGGGTTATAATTCACCCCTCCACTTT.

Concerning this clonotype itself: A much larger clone lies a single base off, so this may be a read error. V gene TRBV10-3 combines with J gene TRBJ1-5; 10 bases align to TRBD1. Unmatched junction bases numbered 3, after V lost 3 bases and J lost 7 bases. Germline CDR1 is ENHRY and CDR2 is SYGVKD. The CDR3 sequence is 14 residues long. The CDR3 loop is CAISDRTGGQPQHF. CDR3 sequence (DNA): TGTGCCATCAGTGACAGGACAGGGGGACAGCCCCAGCATTTT.

Many counts were recorded for this clonotype. The rearrangement uses TRBV4-1 and TRBJ2-2; D is possibly TRBD1 (6 bases). V was clipped by 1 base and J by 7 bases, with 22 bases between them. The CDR3 contains 18 residues. Germline CDR1 MGHRA, CDR2 YSYEKL. In DNA, the CDR3 is TGCGCCAGCAGCCAAGTTCCGCCGGACAGCTCCCTCGGCGGGGAGCTGTTTTTT. This sequence encodes CASSQVPPDSSLGGELFF.

The chain employs TRBV25-1 and TRBJ1-5; 8 positions match TRBD1. The V gene end was trimmed by 4 bases and the J gene end by 6 bases; junction bases not matched to a gene: 8. CDR3 length equals 15 residues. CDR1 is MGHDK, CDR2 SYGVNS, per germline. The CDR3 region has the DNA TGTGCCAGCAGTGGAGGACAGGGCGAGGGTCAGCCCCAGCATTTT. Protein: CASSGGQGEGQPQHF.

At least ten counts were recorded for this clonotype. CDR3 coding DNA: TGTGCCAGCAGCATCGACAGGGGGAGGGAGCAGTACTTC. This translates into CASSIDRGREQYF. The J gene is TRBJ2-7, the V gene TRBV11-2; 9 bases map to TRBD1. CDR1 is SGHAT and CDR2 is FQNNGV in the germline V gene. V lost 5 bases and J lost 7; bases outside the gene matches: 6. CDR3 length: 13 amino acids. The full variable domain, rest sourced from reference TRBV11-2 and TRBJ2-7, is EAGVAQSPRYKIIEKRQSVAFWCNPISGHATLYWYQQILGQGPKLLIQFQNNGVVDDSQLPKDRFSAERLKGVDSTLKIQPAKLEDSAVYLCASSIDRGREQYFGPGTRLTVT.

The chain uses TRBV5-1 and TRBJ1-6; 9 nucleotides line up with TRBD1. CDR1 is SGHRS, CDR2 YFSETQ, per germline. The CDR3 totals 14 residues. V dropped 4 bases and J dropped 8; count of bases not matched to a gene: 4. The CDR3 region is CASSVRQGDSPLHF. The CDR3 nucleotides are TGCGCCAGCAGCGTAAGACAGGGGGATTCACCCCTCCACTTT.

Of note for this clonotype: It may be a read error: a sequence one base away is much more abundant. The V call is TRBV12-5, the J call TRBJ2-2; possibly TRBD2 for D (5 bases). The CDR3 runs to 14 residues. Trimming removed 9 bases at V and 0 bases at J, with 11 bases between. Looked up from germline, CDR1 is LGHNT and CDR2 is FRNRAP. The CDR3 coding sequence is TGTGCTAGCATTGGAGCGGCGAACACCGGGGAGCTGTTTTTT. This codes for CASIGAANTGELFF.

The DNA for the CDR3 is TGTGCCAGTAGTTCCGGCCGAGGGAGCGAGCAGTACGTC. Translating gives CASSSGRGSEQYV. This rearrangement joins TRBV3-1 to TRBJ2-7; perhaps TRBD2 as D (5 bases). The length of the CDR3 is 13 residues. Looked up from germline, CDR1 is LGHDT and CDR2 is YNNKEL (reference sequence). The V end was cut by 9 bases, the J end by 6 bases, with 18 bases between.

The chain uses TRBV2 and TRBJ1-5; D gene uncertain. CDR1 is SNHLY and CDR2 is FYNNEI in the germline V gene. There are 13 residues in the CDR3. Trimming took 1 base from V and 7 from J, leaving 8 bases between them. In DNA, the CDR3 is TGTGCCAGCAGTGAAGAACGTGACCAGCCCCAGCATTTT. Translated: CASSEERDQPQHF.

The J gene is TRBJ2-7, the V gene TRBV5-6, with 14 bases that match TRBD2. This CDR3 contains 16 residues. The germline V gene has CDR1 SGHDT and CDR2 YYEEEE. Trimming took 4 bases from V and 2 from J; bases not matched to a gene: 5. The CDR3 region has the DNA TGTGCCAGCAGCCAGGGACTAGCGGGGGCCCCCTACGAGCAGTACTTC. It encodes CASSQGLAGAPYEQYF.

The chain has TRBV6-1 and TRBJ1-2; possibly TRBD1 for D (6 bases). CDR1 MNHNS and CDR2 SASEGT come from the germline V gene. Trimming pared 8 bases from V and 2 bases from J, leaving 15 bases between. The CDR3 covers 14 residues. The CDR3 sequence: CASVPAGGNYGYTF. The DNA for the CDR3 is TGTGCCAGCGTACCCGCGGGGGGCAACTATGGCTACACCTTC.

The rearrangement joins TRBV2 to TRBJ2-5, with 7 positions matching TRBD1. V shed 4 bases and J 2 bases; nucleotides not matched to a gene: 1. The CDR3 sequence is 13 residues long. Germline V gene sequence: CDR1 SNHLY, CDR2 FYNNEI. CDR3 loop: CASSGTGQETQYF. The DNA of the CDR3 is TGTGCCAGCAGTGGGACAGGACAAGAGACCCAGTACTTC.

This clonotype was seen ten or more times. This sequence joins TRBV7-2 and TRBJ1-1, with 8 bases aligning to TRBD1. Germline CDR1 is SGHTA and CDR2 is FQGNSA. After removal of 3 bases from V and 4 bases from J, the junction contained 1 base not matched to a gene. This CDR3 region has 13 residues. CDR3 sequence reads: CASSFTGGTEAFF. In nucleotides, the CDR3 is TGTGCCAGCAGCTTCACAGGGGGCACTGAAGCTTTCTTT.

The rearrangement links TRBV24-1 to TRBJ1-1; D unclear. The CDR3 has 12 amino acids. In germline, CDR1 is KGHDR, CDR2 SFDVKD. The ends were cut back, 9 bases at V and 1 base at J, with 8 bases in the middle. CDR3 residues: CATSMENTEAFF. In nucleotides, the CDR3 is TGTGCCACCTCCATGGAGAACACTGAAGCTTTCTTT.

The V call is TRBV6-1, the J call TRBJ2-2; 7 nucleotides line up with TRBD1. The ends lost 6 bases at V and 1 base at J; junction bases unmatched: 8. Germline CDR1 is MNHNS and CDR2 is SASEGT. CDR3 size: 16 residues. CDR3 protein: CASSLVQGQNTGELFF. CDR3 nucleotides: TGTGCCAGCAGCTTGGTACAGGGGCAGAACACCGGGGAGCTGTTTTTT.